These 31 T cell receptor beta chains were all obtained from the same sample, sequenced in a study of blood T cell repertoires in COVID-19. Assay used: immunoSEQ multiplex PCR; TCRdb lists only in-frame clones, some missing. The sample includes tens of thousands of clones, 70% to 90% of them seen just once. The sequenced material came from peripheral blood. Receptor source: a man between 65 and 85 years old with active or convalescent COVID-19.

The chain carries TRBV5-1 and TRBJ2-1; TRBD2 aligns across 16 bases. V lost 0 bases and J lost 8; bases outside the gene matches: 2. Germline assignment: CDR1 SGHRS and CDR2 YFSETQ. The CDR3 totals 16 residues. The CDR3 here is CASSLGGLAGGDEQFF. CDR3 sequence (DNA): TGCGCCAGCAGCTTGGGGGGACTAGCGGGAGGGGATGAGCAGTTCTTC.

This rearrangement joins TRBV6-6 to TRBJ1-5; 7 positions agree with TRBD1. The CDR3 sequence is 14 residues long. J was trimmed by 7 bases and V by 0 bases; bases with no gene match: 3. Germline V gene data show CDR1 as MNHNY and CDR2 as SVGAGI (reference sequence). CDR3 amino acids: CASSYSGDSQPQHF. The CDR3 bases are TGTGCCAGCAGTTACTCCGGGGACAGCCAGCCCCAGCATTTT.

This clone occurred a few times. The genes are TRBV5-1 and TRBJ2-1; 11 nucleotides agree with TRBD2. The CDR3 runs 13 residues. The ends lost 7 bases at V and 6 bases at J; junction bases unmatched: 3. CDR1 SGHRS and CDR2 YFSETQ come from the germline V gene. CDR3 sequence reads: CASGTSGFNEQFF. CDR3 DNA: TGCGCCAGCGGGACTAGCGGATTCAATGAGCAGTTCTTC.

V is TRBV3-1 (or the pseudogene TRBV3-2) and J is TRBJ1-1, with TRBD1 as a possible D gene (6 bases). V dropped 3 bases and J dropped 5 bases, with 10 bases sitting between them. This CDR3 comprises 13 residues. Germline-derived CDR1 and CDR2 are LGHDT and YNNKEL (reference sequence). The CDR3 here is CASSQQGGTEAFF. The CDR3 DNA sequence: TGTGCCAGCAGCCAGCAAGGGGGAACTGAAGCTTTCTTT.

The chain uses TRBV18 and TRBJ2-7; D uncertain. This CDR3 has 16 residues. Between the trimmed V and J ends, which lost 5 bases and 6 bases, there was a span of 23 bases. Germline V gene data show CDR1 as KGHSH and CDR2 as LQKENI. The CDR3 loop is CASSGQLADSFGEQYF. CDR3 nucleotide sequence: TGTGCCAGCTCAGGTCAACTGGCAGACTCGTTTGGCGAGCAGTACTTC.

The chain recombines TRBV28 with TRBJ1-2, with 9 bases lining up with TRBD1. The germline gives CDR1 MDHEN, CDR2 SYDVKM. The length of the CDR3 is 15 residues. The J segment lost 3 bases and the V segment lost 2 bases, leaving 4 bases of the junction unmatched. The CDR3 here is CASSLVGQGYYGYTF. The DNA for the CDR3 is TGTGCCAGCAGTTTAGTGGGACAGGGATACTATGGCTACACCTTC.

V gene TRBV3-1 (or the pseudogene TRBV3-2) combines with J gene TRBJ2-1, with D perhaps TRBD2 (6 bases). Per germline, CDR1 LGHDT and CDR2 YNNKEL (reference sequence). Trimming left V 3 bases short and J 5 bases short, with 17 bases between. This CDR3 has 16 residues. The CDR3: CASSQGILRRDNEQFF. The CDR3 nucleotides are TGTGCCAGCAGCCAGGGTATATTAAGGAGGGACAATGAGCAGTTCTTC.

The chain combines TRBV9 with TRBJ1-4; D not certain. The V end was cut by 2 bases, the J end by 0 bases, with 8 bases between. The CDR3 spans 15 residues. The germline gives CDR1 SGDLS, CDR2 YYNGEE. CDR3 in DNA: TGTGCCAGCAGCGTTTCGGTTGCAACTAATGAAAAACTGTTTTTT. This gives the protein CASSVSVATNEKLFF. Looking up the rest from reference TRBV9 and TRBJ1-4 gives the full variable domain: DSGVTQTPKHLITATGQRVTLRCSPRSGDLSVYWYQQSLDQGLQFLIQYYNGEERAKGNILERFSAQQFPDLHSELNLSSLELGDSALYFCASSVSVATNEKLFFGSGTQLSVL.

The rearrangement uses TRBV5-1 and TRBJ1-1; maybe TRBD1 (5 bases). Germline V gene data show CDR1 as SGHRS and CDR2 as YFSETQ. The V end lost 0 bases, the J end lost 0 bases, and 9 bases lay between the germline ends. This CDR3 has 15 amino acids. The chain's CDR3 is CASSLGQTLNTEAFF. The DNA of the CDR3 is TGCGCCAGCAGCTTGGGACAGACACTGAACACTGAAGCTTTCTTT.

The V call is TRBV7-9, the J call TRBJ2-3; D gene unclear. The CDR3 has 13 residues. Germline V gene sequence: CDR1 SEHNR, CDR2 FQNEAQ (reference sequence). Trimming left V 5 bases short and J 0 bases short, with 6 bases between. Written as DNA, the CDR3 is TGTGCCAGCAGCCCCCAGAGCACAGATACGCAGTATTTT. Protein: CASSPQSTDTQYF.

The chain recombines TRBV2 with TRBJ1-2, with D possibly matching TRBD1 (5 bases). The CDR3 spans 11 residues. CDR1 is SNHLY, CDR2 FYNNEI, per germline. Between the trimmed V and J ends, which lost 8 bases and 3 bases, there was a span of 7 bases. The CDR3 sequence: CASCRDYGYTF. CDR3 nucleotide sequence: TGTGCCAGCTGCAGGGACTATGGCTACACCTTC.

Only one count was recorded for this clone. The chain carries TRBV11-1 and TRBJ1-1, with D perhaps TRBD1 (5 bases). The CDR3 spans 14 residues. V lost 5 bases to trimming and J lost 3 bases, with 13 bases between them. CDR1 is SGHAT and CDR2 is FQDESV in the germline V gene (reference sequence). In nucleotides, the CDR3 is TGTGCCAGCAGCCCCCGATGGGGGGACACTGAAGCTTTCTTT. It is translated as CASSPRWGDTEAFF.

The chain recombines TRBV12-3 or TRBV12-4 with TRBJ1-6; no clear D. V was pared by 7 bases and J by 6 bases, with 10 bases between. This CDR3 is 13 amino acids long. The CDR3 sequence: CASKQLLNSPLHF. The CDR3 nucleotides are TGTGCCAGCAAACAGCTCCTTAATTCACCCCTCCACTTT.

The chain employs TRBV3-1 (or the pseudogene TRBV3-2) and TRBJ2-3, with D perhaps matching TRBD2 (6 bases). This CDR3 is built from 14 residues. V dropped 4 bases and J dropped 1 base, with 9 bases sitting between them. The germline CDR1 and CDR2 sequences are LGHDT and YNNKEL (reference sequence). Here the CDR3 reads CASSLRGRTDTQYF. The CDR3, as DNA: TGTGCCAGCAGCCTGCGGGGCCGCACAGATACGCAGTATTTT.

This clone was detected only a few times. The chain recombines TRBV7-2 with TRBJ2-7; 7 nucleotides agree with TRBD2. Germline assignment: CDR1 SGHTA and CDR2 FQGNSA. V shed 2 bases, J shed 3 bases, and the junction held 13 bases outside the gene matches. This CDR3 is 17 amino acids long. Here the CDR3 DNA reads TGTGCCAGCAGCTTAAAAGTGGGCGGGAGCAAATTCTACGAGCAGTACTTC. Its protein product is CASSLKVGGSKFYEQYF. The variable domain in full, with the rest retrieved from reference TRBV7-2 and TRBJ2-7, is GAGVSQSPSNKVTEKGKDVELRCDPISGHTALYWYRQSLGQGLEFLIYFQGNSAPDKSGLPSDRFSAERTGGSVSTLTIQRTQQEDSAVYLCASSLKVGGSKFYEQYFGPGTRLTVT.

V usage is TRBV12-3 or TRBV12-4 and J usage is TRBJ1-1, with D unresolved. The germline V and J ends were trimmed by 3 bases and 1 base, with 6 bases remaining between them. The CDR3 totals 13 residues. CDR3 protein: CASSLASNTEAFF. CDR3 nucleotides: TGTGCCAGCAGTTTGGCATCGAACACTGAAGCTTTCTTT.

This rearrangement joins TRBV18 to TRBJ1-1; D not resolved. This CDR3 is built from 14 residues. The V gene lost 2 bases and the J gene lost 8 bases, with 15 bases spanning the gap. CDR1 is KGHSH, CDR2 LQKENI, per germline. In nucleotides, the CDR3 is TGTGCCAGCTCACCAGGTTGGCAGACATCCGAAGCTTTCTTT. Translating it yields CASSPGWQTSEAFF.

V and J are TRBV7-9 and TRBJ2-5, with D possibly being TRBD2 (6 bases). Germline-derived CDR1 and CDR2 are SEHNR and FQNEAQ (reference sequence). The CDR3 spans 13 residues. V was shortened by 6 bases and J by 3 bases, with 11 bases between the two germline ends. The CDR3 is CASRGLAKETQYF. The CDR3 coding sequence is TGTGCCAGCAGAGGCCTAGCGAAAGAGACCCAGTACTTC.

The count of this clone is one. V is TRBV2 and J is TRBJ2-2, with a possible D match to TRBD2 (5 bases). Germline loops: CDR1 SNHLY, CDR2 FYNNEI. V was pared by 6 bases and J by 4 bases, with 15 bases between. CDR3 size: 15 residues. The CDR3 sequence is CASSPSAEFTGELFF. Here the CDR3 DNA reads TGTGCCAGCAGCCCTTCAGCGGAATTCACCGGGGAGCTGTTTTTT. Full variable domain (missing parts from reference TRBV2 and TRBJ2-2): EPEVTQTPSHQVTQMGQEVILRCVPISNHLYFYWYRQILGQKVEFLVSFYNNEISEKSEIFDDQFSVERPDGSNFTLKIRSTKLEDSAMYFCASSPSAEFTGELFFGEGSRLTVL.

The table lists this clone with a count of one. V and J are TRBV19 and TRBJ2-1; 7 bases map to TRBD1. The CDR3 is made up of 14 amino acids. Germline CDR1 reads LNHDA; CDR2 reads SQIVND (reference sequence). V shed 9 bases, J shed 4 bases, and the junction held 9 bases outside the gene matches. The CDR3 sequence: CASSVGQTYNEQFF. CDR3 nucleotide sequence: TGTGCCAGCTCCGTGGGACAGACATACAATGAGCAGTTCTTC.

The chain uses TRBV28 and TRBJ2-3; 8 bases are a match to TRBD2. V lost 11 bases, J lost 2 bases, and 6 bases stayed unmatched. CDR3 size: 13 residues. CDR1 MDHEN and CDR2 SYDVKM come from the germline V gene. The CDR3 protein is CACAGGNTDTQYF. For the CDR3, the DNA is TGTGCCTGTGCGGGAGGTAACACAGATACGCAGTATTTT.

CDR3 protein: CASSLGSSYNSPLHF. The CDR3 coding sequence is TGCGCCAGCAGCTTAGGGAGCTCCTATAATTCACCCCTCCACTTT. V gene TRBV5-1 combines with J gene TRBJ1-6; no clear D gene. The germline V gene encodes CDR1 SGHRS and CDR2 YFSETQ. CDR3 size: 15 residues. V shed 2 bases and J shed 0 bases, with 6 bases lying between them.

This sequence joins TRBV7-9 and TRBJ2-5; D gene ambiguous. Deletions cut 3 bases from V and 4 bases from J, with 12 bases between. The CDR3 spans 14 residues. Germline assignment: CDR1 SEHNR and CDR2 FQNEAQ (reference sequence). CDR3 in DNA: TGTGCCAGCAGCTTGTCAGGCCCGGTAGAGACCCAGTACTTC. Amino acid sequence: CASSLSGPVETQYF.

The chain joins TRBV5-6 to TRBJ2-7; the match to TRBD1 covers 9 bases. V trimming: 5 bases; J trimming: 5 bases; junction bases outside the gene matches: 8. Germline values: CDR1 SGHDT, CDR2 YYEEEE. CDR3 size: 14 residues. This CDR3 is CASSTGTGRNEQYF. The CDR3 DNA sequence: TGTGCCAGCAGTACCGGGACAGGGAGAAACGAGCAGTACTTC.

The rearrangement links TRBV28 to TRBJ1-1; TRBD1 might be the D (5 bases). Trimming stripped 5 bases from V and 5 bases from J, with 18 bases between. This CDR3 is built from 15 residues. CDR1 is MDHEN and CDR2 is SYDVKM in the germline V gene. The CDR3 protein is CASSPRASRGTEAFF. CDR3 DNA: TGTGCCAGCAGTCCCCGGGCCTCAAGGGGAACTGAAGCTTTCTTT.

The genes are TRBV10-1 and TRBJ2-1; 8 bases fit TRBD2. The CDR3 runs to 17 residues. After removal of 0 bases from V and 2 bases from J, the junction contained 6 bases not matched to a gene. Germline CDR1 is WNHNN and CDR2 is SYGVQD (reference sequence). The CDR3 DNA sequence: TGCGCCAGCAGTGAGTCGAAAGCGGGAGTGGCCTACAATGAGCAGTTCTTC. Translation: CASSESKAGVAYNEQFF.

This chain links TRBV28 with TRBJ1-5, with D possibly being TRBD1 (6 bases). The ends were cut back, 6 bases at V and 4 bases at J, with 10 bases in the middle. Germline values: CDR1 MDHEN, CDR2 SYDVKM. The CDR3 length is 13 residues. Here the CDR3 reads CASRGQFNQPQHF. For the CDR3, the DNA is TGTGCCAGCAGAGGACAGTTTAATCAGCCCCAGCATTTT. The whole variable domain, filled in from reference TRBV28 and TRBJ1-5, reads DVKVTQSSRYLVKRTGEKVFLECVQDMDHENMFWYRQDPGLGLRLIYFSYDVKMKEKGDIPEGYSVSREKKERFSLILESASTNQTSMYLCASRGQFNQPQHFGDGTRLSIL.

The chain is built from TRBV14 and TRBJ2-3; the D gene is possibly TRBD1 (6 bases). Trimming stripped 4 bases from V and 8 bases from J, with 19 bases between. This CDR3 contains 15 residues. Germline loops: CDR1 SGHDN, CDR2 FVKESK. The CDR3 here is CASSLRTAPSGTQYF. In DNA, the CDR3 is TGTGCCAGCAGCCTTCGGACAGCTCCCTCGGGTACGCAGTATTTT.

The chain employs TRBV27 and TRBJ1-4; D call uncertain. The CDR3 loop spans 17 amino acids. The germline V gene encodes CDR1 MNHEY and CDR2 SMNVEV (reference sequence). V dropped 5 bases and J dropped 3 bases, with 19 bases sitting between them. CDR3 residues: CASSGYRLGRANEKLFF. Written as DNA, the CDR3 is TGTGCCAGCAGTGGTTATCGTCTAGGGCGGGCTAATGAAAAACTGTTTTTT.

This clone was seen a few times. This CDR3 reads CAWSTGHEQYF. CDR3 bases: TGTGCCTGGAGTACAGGGCACGAGCAGTACTTC. This sequence joins TRBV30 and TRBJ2-7, with D perhaps TRBD1 (6 bases). Germline V CDR1 and CDR2: GTSNPN, SVGIG (reference sequence). There are 11 residues in the CDR3. V was shortened by 2 bases and J by 5 bases, with 7 bases between the two germline ends.

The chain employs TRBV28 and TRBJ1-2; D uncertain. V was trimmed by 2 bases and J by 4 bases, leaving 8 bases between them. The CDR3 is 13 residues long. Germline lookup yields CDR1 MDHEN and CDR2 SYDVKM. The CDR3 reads CASSLPEIYGYTF. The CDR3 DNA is TGTGCCAGCAGTTTACCCGAGATCTATGGCTACACCTTC.